This entry concerns a single T cell receptor (beta chain). This receptor's antigen is unknown. Base qualities were left out, and no much larger clone turns up one base away. The method was 5' RACE. Sequencing relied on an Illumina HiSeq 2500. A second PCR of roughly 6 to 11 cycles was run with a J-beta primer mix and a sample-barcoded 5' primer. A template-switch 5' adaptor carrying 12 random nucleotides introduced a unique molecular identifier onto each TCR beta cDNA molecule. Each sample yielded at least 2.5 million CDR3-containing paired-end reads. The Mint cDNA synthesis kit, primed by a TRBC-specific oligonucleotide, was used to synthesize first-strand cDNA from all RNA. Following uracil-DNA glycosylase treatment, a first 18-cycle PCR with universal primers M1SS and BC2_uni_R was performed on all cDNA. Per the authors' processing: Normalization of each sample was performed by random selection of 1 million high-quality reads, each carrying a distinct molecular identifier. Instead of being binned into consensus sequences, reads that shared molecular identifiers were thrown out. MiTCR, with a Q25 quality threshold and the strictest error-elimination algorithm, was used for CDR3 identification, clonotype clustering and error correction. A nonparametric unseen species model with Euler transformation was used to estimate lower-bound total TCR beta diversity. TCRdb itself trimmed the public reads at Q25 with fastp, ran MiXCR and retained productive beta chains. Records with the same CDR3 protein are collapsed into one entry carrying the most frequent genes and DNA. The V and J calls were determined by TCRdb, not by the authors. The sample yields around 1.7 million distinct CDR3 sequences; approximately 30% were counted once. The top ten clones comprise over 7% of the sample.

The roughly 39 donors, aged about 6 to 95 years, were systemically healthy Caucasian individuals from Russia. Each donor gave 8 to 10 milliliters of peripheral blood, drawn into EDTA-treated Vacutainer tubes. Ficoll-Paque density-gradient centrifugation was used to isolate PBMCs, with at least 6.5 million per sample. Total RNA was extracted from PBMCs with Trizol reagent, with at least 5 micrograms obtained per sample. For every donor, flow cytometry on a PBMC aliquot measured the percentage of naive CD45RAhigh/CD27high T cells. The data are from a study of blood T cells in healthy people across ages (dated by TCRdb to the mid-2010s). For the study in its entirety: In model experiments, template switching captured about one uniquely barcoded TCR beta cDNA molecule for every two T cells. To avoid experimental bias, donors of different ages were distributed randomly across sequencing lanes. For two donors (one aged 18 to 30 and one aged 80 or older), the study analyzed two additional independent replicas of 1 million unique cDNA reads from the same blood draw. To track age-related changes in TCR beta repertoire diversity, the study relied on deep sequencing normalized with unique cDNA molecular identifiers. Four age groups were formed from the donors: young (average about 15 years), middle-aged (approximately 41), aged (approximately 60) and long-lived (roughly 88). The full study reports these points: Observed TCR beta diversity per million T cells fell roughly linearly with age, and a significant reduction was already apparent by age approximately 40. Compared with the aged group, the long-lived group had more naive CD4+ T cells, fewer expanded clones and increased TCR diversity, a pattern suggesting age selection. Estimates of total diversity from one million sequenced T cells were regarded as lower bounds and underestimates. Because donor CMV infection status was unknown, age-related changes in expanded clonotypes were potentially confounded. Bulk unsorted PBMC profiling prevented conclusive comparison of naive and antigen-experienced compartments. Observed TCR beta diversity correlated strongly with the percentage of naive T cells measured by flow cytometry.

This clonotype was sampled from a woman aged 25-40 years in good health. Material for sequencing was blood.

For the CDR3, the sequence is CSARDAARTDTQYF. The sequenced DNA: TGCAGTGCTAGAGATGCGGCCCGCACAGATACGCAGTATTTT. In this chain, TRBV20-1 is recombined with TRBJ2-3, with the D gene call left open. The trim is 0 bases for V and 1 base for J, with a gap of 8 bases between the germline ends. According to the germline V gene (reference sequence), CDR1 reads DFQATT and CDR2 reads SNEGSKA. The CDR3 sequence holds 14 residues, the cysteine and phenylalanine included. Only CDR3 DNA remains: 42 bases, in frame from the first base.